This T cell receptor (beta chain) was identified in a study of shared clonotypes between healthy human individuals. Study details: Plates per donor: three CD4 naive, three CD4 memory, two CD8 naive, one CD8 memory.

Profiled with immunoSEQ multiplex PCR; TCRdb holds only in-frame clones, not every one. The table lists about 2.4 million clones, 85% to 95% of them singletons. Caucasian adults living in Nashville, Tennessee, provided all samples. Overall study results and limits: Clonotypes not shared had lower generation probabilities than those common to all four donors. Sampling involved blood alone; tissue repertoires likely differ.

Worth noting for this clone: Antigen: not known.

Sequenced sample: naive CD4+ T cells sorted from blood. Sample subset: CD45RA+ positively selected. The sequence derives from a man younger than 30 in good health.

The CDR3 DNA follows: TGCGCCAGCAGCTTGTTGGGGGTCGTCACAGATACGCAGTATTTT. Protein product: CASSLLGVVTDTQYF. The chain links TRBV5-1 to TRBJ2-3; D could derive from TRBD1 or TRBD2 (5 bases each). The germline gives CDR1 SGHRS, CDR2 YFSETQ. V gave up 1 base and J gave up 2 bases, with 11 bases separating them. The CDR3 extends over 15 amino acids.